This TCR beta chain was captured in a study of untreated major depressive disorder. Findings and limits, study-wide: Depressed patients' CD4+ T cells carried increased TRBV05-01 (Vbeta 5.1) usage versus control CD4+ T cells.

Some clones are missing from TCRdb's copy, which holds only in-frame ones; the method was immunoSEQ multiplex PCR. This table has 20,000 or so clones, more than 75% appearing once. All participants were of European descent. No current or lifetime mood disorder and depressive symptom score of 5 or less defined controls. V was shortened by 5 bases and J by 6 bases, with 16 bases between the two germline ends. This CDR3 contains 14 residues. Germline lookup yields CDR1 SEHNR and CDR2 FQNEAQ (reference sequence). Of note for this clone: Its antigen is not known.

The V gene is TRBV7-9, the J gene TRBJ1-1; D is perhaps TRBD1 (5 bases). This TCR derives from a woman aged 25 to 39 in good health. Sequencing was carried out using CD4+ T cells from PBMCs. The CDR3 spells CASSPGTPGAEAFF. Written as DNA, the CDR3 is TGTGCCAGCAGCCCCGGGACTCCGGGGGCTGAAGCTTTCTTT.